These 9 T cell receptor beta chains originate from one sample sequenced in a study of blood T cell repertoires in COVID-19. The method was immunoSEQ multiplex PCR; TCRdb's version includes in-frame clones alone and lacks a portion of them. The table has around 99,000 clones, 75% to 95% seen once. The specimen was peripheral blood. The source of these receptors is a man aged 50 or older with acute or convalescent COVID-19.

The chain links TRBV12-3 or TRBV12-4 to TRBJ2-7; TRBD1 matches 8 bases. This CDR3 has 13 amino acids. Unmatched junction bases numbered 6, after V lost 5 bases and J lost 6 bases. CDR3 nucleotide sequence: TGTGCCAGCAGTCCCGGGACAGGAAGCGAGCAGTACTTC. Protein: CASSPGTGSEQYF.

DNA of the CDR3: TGTGCCAGCAGCGTTGATGGGGGGAGCGGTTTCAATGAGCAGTTCTTC. Encoded protein: CASSVDGGSGFNEQFF. This rearrangement joins TRBV9 to TRBJ2-1; weak D call: TRBD2 (6 bases). The ends were cut back, 2 bases at V and 6 bases at J, with 18 bases in the middle. The CDR3 is 16 residues long. Germline lookup yields CDR1 SGDLS and CDR2 YYNGEE.

This chain joins TRBV5-1 and TRBJ2-7; D is unresolved. Germline V gene data show CDR1 as SGHRS and CDR2 as YFSETQ. Trimming pared 0 bases from V and 4 bases from J, leaving 11 bases between. The CDR3 has 14 residues. The CDR3 DNA follows: TGCGCCAGCAGCTTGGAACTCTCCGGGTACGAGCAGTACTTC. This translates into CASSLELSGYEQYF.

This clone was counted a few times. This chain uses TRBV6-2 or TRBV6-3 with TRBJ2-7; 7 bases are shared with TRBD1. There are 17 residues in the CDR3. Germline CDR1 MNHEY, CDR2 SVGEGT. V gave up 0 bases and J gave up 3 bases; unmatched junction bases: 11. Written as DNA, the CDR3 is TGTGCCAGCAGTTACTCCACACGGACAGGAAGGAGCTACGAGCAGTACTTC. Its protein is CASSYSTRTGRSYEQYF.

The chain recombines TRBV6-6 with TRBJ1-1; D gene unclear. V was clipped by 0 bases and J by 5 bases, with 7 bases between them. The CDR3 extends over 13 amino acids. The germline V gene has CDR1 MNHNY and CDR2 SVGAGI (reference sequence). The CDR3 DNA is TGTGCCAGCAGTTACTCCAGAAAGACTGAAGCTTTCTTT. Translated, it gives CASSYSRKTEAFF.

The chain has TRBV7-2 and TRBJ1-2, with no clear D. V shed 6 bases and J shed 8 bases, with 13 bases lying between them. The CDR3 runs 12 residues. CDR1 is SGHTA, CDR2 FQGNSA, per germline. Written as DNA, the CDR3 is TGTGCCAGCAGAGTCCTGACGGGAGGCTACACCTTC. Its translation: CASRVLTGGYTF.

The rearrangement uses TRBV9 and TRBJ2-5; perhaps TRBD1 as D (7 bases). The V gene's germline CDR1 is SGDLS and CDR2 YYNGEE. The CDR3 extends over 14 amino acids. Trimming cost V 1 base and J 5 bases, with 12 bases left between them. The CDR3 loop is CASSVWTGGETQYF. For the CDR3, the DNA is TGTGCCAGCAGCGTATGGACAGGAGGGGAGACCCAGTACTTC.

CDR3 region: CASSPSGYSYEQYF. The CDR3 DNA is TGTGCCAGCAGTCCTAGCGGTTACTCCTACGAGCAGTACTTC. The V and J genes are TRBV27 and TRBJ2-7, with 7 bases identical to TRBD2. The CDR3 consists of 14 residues. CDR1 is MNHEY, CDR2 SMNVEV, per germline (reference sequence). Trimming took 5 bases from V and 0 from J; bases not matched to a gene: 4.

The chain has TRBV6-6 and TRBJ1-4, with no clear D. Trimming cost V 0 bases and J 8 bases, with 7 bases left between them. CDR3 length: 13 residues. Germline assignment: CDR1 MNHNY and CDR2 SVGAGI (reference sequence). CDR3 nucleotides: TGTGCCAGCAGTTACTCTGGAGGAGAAAAACTGTTTTTT. This encodes CASSYSGGEKLFF.